The 9 T cell receptor beta chains reported below all come from one sample, sequenced in a study of OX40 agonist ivuxolimab in advanced cancers. Assay: immunoSEQ multiplex PCR; the TCRdb copy retains only in-frame clones and omits some. The repertoire holds about 41,000 clones, with roughly 80% as singletons. The input for sequencing was CD4+ or CD8+ T cells sorted from blood, taken in a trial of the OX40 agonist ivuxolimab. The receptors stem from an adult with an advanced solid tumor such as melanoma, head and neck, liver or kidney cancer.

This chain links TRBV6-4 with TRBJ2-3; D gene uncertain. The germline V gene has CDR1 MRHNA and CDR2 SNTAGT. The CDR3 has 14 amino acids. The V end was cut by 0 bases, the J end by 2 bases, with 6 bases between. CDR3 nucleotides: TGTGCCAGCAGTGACTCCGGGTACACAGATACGCAGTATTTT. Encoded protein: CASSDSGYTDTQYF.

The chain employs TRBV29-1 and TRBJ1-2, with a tentative D call TRBD1 (5 bases). The CDR3 sequence is 12 residues long. Trimming took off 6 bases at V and 5 bases at J, with 13 bases between the two ends. The germline gives CDR1 SQVTM, CDR2 ANQGSEA. CDR3 region: CSVNYQGYGYTF. Written as DNA, the CDR3 is TGCAGCGTGAATTACCAGGGATATGGCTACACCTTC.

The CDR3 spells CASSSAGAGNEQFF. CDR3 DNA sequence: TGTGCCAGCAGTTCCGCGGGGGCGGGTAATGAGCAGTTCTTC. This chain uses TRBV28 with TRBJ2-1, with D perhaps matching TRBD2 (7 bases). The germline CDR1 and CDR2 sequences are MDHEN and SYDVKM. V was clipped by 4 bases and J by 7 bases, with 14 bases between them. The CDR3 has 14 amino acids.

The chain is built from TRBV18 and TRBJ2-3; 8 bases match TRBD2. This CDR3 region has 15 residues. Per the germline V gene, CDR1 is KGHSH and CDR2 is LQKENI. After removal of 4 bases from V and 1 base from J, the junction contained 4 bases not matched to a gene. CDR3 DNA sequence: TGTGCCAGCTCACTGGAGCGGGGGCGCACAGATACGCAGTATTTT. Its protein is CASSLERGRTDTQYF.

The chain carries TRBV28 and TRBJ1-1; the D is unclear. This CDR3 contains 14 residues. With 6 bases removed from V and 2 bases from J, the gap between germline ends came to 13 bases. The germline gives CDR1 MDHEN, CDR2 SYDVKM. The CDR3 here is CASSLNPLNTEAFF. In nucleotides, the CDR3 is TGTGCCAGCAGCCTTAACCCCCTTAACACTGAAGCTTTCTTT.

This clone was observed once. The chain links TRBV27 to TRBJ1-1; a possible D gene is TRBD1 (5 bases). CDR1 MNHEY and CDR2 SMNVEV come from the germline V gene (reference sequence). Trimming left V 4 bases short and J 5 bases short, with 17 bases between. The CDR3 length is 15 residues. The DNA for the CDR3 is TGTGCCAGCAGTTCCTCGACAGTATCGCGGACTGAAGCTTTCTTT. Translation: CASSSSTVSRTEAFF.

The CDR3 nucleotides are TGTGCCAGCAGCTTAGGAGCGGCAAGCTCCTACGAGCAGTACTTC. Amino acid sequence: CASSLGAASSYEQYF. The chain uses TRBV7-2 and TRBJ2-7; a possible D gene is TRBD2 (5 bases). Germline CDR1 and CDR2: SGHTA and FQGNSA. This CDR3 comprises 15 residues. V lost 1 base to trimming and J lost 0 bases, with 10 bases between them.

The chain recombines TRBV7-2 with TRBJ2-7; D is unclear. This CDR3 spans 13 amino acids. Germline lookup yields CDR1 SGHTA and CDR2 FQGNSA. The V gene lost 5 bases and the J gene lost 4 bases, with 12 bases spanning the gap. CDR3 loop: CASSQFSWYEQYF. CDR3 nucleotide sequence: TGTGCCAGCAGCCAGTTCTCATGGTACGAGCAGTACTTC.

CDR3 DNA sequence: TGTGCCAGCTTGGGGGAGGCCTACAATGAGCAGTTCTTC. This sequence encodes CASLGEAYNEQFF. The rearrangement joins TRBV18 to TRBJ2-1; possible D gene TRBD2, 6 bases. Deletions cut 7 bases from V and 2 bases from J, with 9 bases between. The length of the CDR3 is 13 residues. The V gene's germline CDR1 is KGHSH and CDR2 LQKENI.